This T cell receptor (beta chain) was found in a study of blood T cell repertoires in COVID-19. Turning to the study itself: Samples representing acute and convalescent COVID-19 were sourced from the United States, Italy and Spain. From T cells, B-cell-depleted T cells, or PBMCs came the material, which was cDNA or gDNA.

As originally analysed: Nucleated cell counts were estimated from reference gene primer amplification. Repertoires were generated with immunoSEQ multiplex PCR, while TCRdb's copy carries only in-frame clones and drops some. The DNA gave D and trimming, while V, J and clone size come from that table. This table holds around 400,000 clones, approximately 87% found once. Seattle patient enrollment occurred during active infection, with longitudinal follow-up thereafter. The CDR3 contains 16 residues. V gave up 3 bases and J gave up 0 bases, with 16 bases separating them. Germline V gene data show CDR1 as SGHRS and CDR2 as YFSETQ.

The chain recombines TRBV5-1 with TRBJ2-7; a possible D gene is TRBD2 (5 bases). The receptor was derived from a woman aged 55-70 years with COVID-19, enrolled during active disease. The specimen sequenced was peripheral blood. The chain's CDR3 is CASSWGDAVSSYEQYF. CDR3 sequence (DNA): TGCGCCAGCAGCTGGGGAGACGCGGTGAGCTCCTACGAGCAGTACTTC.